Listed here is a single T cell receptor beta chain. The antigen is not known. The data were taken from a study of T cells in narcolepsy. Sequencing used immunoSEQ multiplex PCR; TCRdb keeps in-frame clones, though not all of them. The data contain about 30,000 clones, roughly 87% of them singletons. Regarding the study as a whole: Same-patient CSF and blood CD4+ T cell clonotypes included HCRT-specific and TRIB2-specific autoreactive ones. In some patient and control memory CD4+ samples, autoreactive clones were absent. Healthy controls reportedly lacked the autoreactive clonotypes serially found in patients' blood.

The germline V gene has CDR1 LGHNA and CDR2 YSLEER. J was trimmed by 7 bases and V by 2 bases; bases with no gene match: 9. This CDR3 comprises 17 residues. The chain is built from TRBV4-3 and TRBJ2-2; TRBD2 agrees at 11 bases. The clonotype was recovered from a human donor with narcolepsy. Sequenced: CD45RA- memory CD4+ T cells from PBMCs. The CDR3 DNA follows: TGCGCCAGCAGCCAATACCTTAGCGGGGGGGCCGGCGGGGAGCTGTTTTTT. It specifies CASSQYLSGGAGGELFF.